The 17 T cell receptor beta chains in this list originate from one sample, sequenced in a study of identical twins. TCRdb independently ran MiXCR on the 5' RACE reads; one entry per CDR3 protein. The table has roughly 770,000 distinct CDR3 sequences, 15% to 20% seen once. These same records also appear under a second study, on T cells expressing NK-cell markers.

Sequenced: PBMCs. The receptors derive from a woman under 30 in good health.

V usage is TRBV20-1 and J usage is TRBJ2-3; 10 nucleotides match TRBD2. The CDR3 covers 17 residues. V shed 3 bases and J 3 bases; nucleotides not matched to a gene: 12. CDR1 DFQATT and CDR2 SNEGSKA come from the germline V gene (reference sequence). The CDR3 nucleotides are TGCAGTGCTAGCCTAGCGGGGGCTATAGGGGGAACAGATACGCAGTATTTT. The encoded protein is CSASLAGAIGGTDTQYF.

This clonotype has a handful of counts. CDR3 nucleotides: TGTGCCAGCAGCCTCTCCGGGGAGCGGGTGAACACCGGGGAGCTGTTTTTT. It translates to CASSLSGERVNTGELFF. The gene calls are TRBV5-6 and TRBJ2-2; a weak D match, TRBD2 (6 bases). Germline V gene data show CDR1 as SGHDT and CDR2 as YYEEEE. Trimming removed 4 bases from V and 1 base from J, with 17 bases in between. The CDR3 is 17 amino acids.

J is TRBJ1-6 and V is TRBV20-1; 8 nucleotides line up with TRBD1. The germline CDR1 and CDR2 sequences are DFQATT and SNEGSKA (reference sequence). V trimming: 7 bases; J trimming: 6 bases; junction bases outside the gene matches: 11. CDR3 length equals 15 residues. The CDR3 is CSVPGQEASNSPLHF. CDR3 in DNA: TGCAGTGTCCCGGGACAGGAGGCGAGTAATTCACCCCTCCACTTT.

This clonotype showed up just a few times. V gene TRBV7-9 combines with J gene TRBJ2-1, with D maybe TRBD2 (7 bases). Trimming took off 5 bases at V and 2 bases at J, with 16 bases between the two ends. Germline lookup yields CDR1 SEHNR and CDR2 FQNEAQ (reference sequence). The CDR3 length is 16 residues. The CDR3: CASSNAGRGPYNEQFF. The CDR3 DNA follows: TGTGCCAGCAGCAACGCTGGGCGGGGGCCCTACAATGAGCAGTTCTTC.

The chain has TRBV5-1 and TRBJ1-2; TRBD1 matches 8 bases. V dropped 4 bases and J dropped 5; count of bases not matched to a gene: 10. Germline V gene lookup returns CDR1 SGHRS and CDR2 YFSETQ. The CDR3 runs 15 residues. The CDR3 loop is CASSSSTGVGYGYTF. CDR3 in DNA: TGCGCCAGCAGCAGTTCGACAGGGGTCGGATATGGCTACACCTTC.

This clonotype was seen at least ten times. The chain joins TRBV5-8 to TRBJ1-2, with D unclear. There are 14 residues in the CDR3. Germline assignment: CDR1 SGHTS and CDR2 YDEGEE. V lost 1 base and J 2 bases, leaving 9 bases between the germline ends. The CDR3 reads CASSLLDGNYGYTF. In DNA form, the CDR3 reads TGTGCCAGCAGCTTGCTGGACGGGAACTATGGCTACACCTTC.

The rearrangement links TRBV5-1 to TRBJ2-5, with D perhaps matching TRBD1 (5 bases). V gave up 2 bases and J gave up 1 base, with 9 bases separating them. The germline V gene has CDR1 SGHRS and CDR2 YFSETQ. The CDR3 extends over 14 amino acids. This CDR3 reads CASSLGALQETQYF. DNA of the CDR3: TGCGCCAGCAGCTTAGGGGCCCTCCAAGAGACCCAGTACTTC.

The J gene is TRBJ1-2, the V gene TRBV12-3 or TRBV12-4, with D unclear. The germline V and J ends were trimmed by 7 bases and 4 bases, with 10 bases remaining between them. The CDR3 sequence is 12 residues long. The CDR3 DNA is TGTGCCAGCACCTTGGGCAGCTATGGCTACACCTTC. It specifies CASTLGSYGYTF.

The chain employs TRBV14 and TRBJ2-6; TRBD2 agrees at 9 bases. Germline CDR1 reads SGHDN; CDR2 reads FVKESK. Trimming took 4 bases from V and 4 from J; bases not matched to a gene: 11. The CDR3 loop spans 18 amino acids. CDR3 protein: CASSPLGSGRAGANVLTF. The DNA of the CDR3 is TGTGCCAGCAGCCCCCTGGGTAGCGGGAGAGCCGGGGCCAACGTCCTGACTTTC.

The count of this clonotype is one. The J gene is TRBJ1-1, the V gene TRBV20-1; D not certain. Trimming took off 1 base at V and 0 bases at J, with 9 bases between the two ends. The germline CDR1 and CDR2 sequences are DFQATT and SNEGSKA (reference sequence). The CDR3 spans 14 residues. The CDR3 is CSARGTGMNTEAFF. The CDR3, as DNA: TGCAGTGCTAGAGGTACCGGTATGAACACTGAAGCTTTCTTT.

The genes are TRBV5-1 and TRBJ2-1; 10 bases agree with TRBD1. The CDR3 is 14 amino acids. CDR1 is SGHRS and CDR2 is YFSETQ in the germline V gene. The ends lost 4 bases at V and 6 bases at J; junction bases unmatched: 4. The CDR3 sequence is CASSPWTGGNEQFF. The CDR3 nucleotides are TGCGCCAGCAGCCCCTGGACAGGGGGCAATGAGCAGTTCTTC.

This clonotype was seen ten or more times. The rearrangement joins TRBV5-5 to TRBJ2-7, with 11 bases that match TRBD1. Germline values: CDR1 SGHKS, CDR2 YYEKEE (reference sequence). The CDR3 is 14 residues long. V shed 3 bases, J shed 3 bases, and the junction held 2 bases outside the gene matches. The CDR3 nucleotides read TGTGCCAGCAGCTGGGGGACAGGGGGCTACGAGCAGTACTTC. This codes for CASSWGTGGYEQYF.

V is TRBV4-2 and J is TRBJ2-1, with 10 bases fitting TRBD2. Germline CDR1 reads LGHNA; CDR2 reads YNFKEQ. This CDR3 region has 15 residues. Germline trimming cut 0 bases from V and 7 bases from J; bases unmatched to any gene: 3. The DNA of the CDR3 is TGTGCCAGCAGCCAAGAAACTAGCGGGGATAATGAGCAGTTCTTC. This gives the protein CASSQETSGDNEQFF.

This chain links TRBV6-2 or TRBV6-3 with TRBJ2-7; D call uncertain. The CDR3 sequence is 11 residues long. V was cut by 8 bases and J by 2 bases, with 7 bases left in between. Germline V gives CDR1 MNHEY, CDR2 SVGEGT. CDR3 protein: CASGIAYEQYF. The CDR3 DNA reads TGTGCCAGCGGGATAGCCTACGAGCAGTACTTC.

In this sample, this clonotype turned up a few times. The chain is built from TRBV5-1 and TRBJ2-7; D is unresolved. The CDR3 spans 11 residues. V was pared by 3 bases and J by 3 bases, with 4 bases between. CDR1 and CDR2 (germline): SGHRS, YFSETQ. DNA of the CDR3: TGCGCCAGCAGCTGGTACTACGAGCAGTACTTC. Residues: CASSWYYEQYF.

A few counts support this clonotype. The chain uses TRBV10-3 and TRBJ1-1, with D possibly matching TRBD1 (6 bases). The CDR3 runs 13 residues. V lost 2 bases, J lost 5 bases, and 9 bases lay in between. Germline V gene lookup returns CDR1 ENHRY and CDR2 SYGVKD. CDR3 in amino acids: CAISETTGTEAFF. The CDR3 nucleotides read TGTGCCATCAGTGAGACGACAGGAACTGAAGCTTTCTTT.

This clonotype was counted a few times. The chain is built from TRBV25-1 and TRBJ2-1; TRBD1 might be the D (6 bases). The germline gives CDR1 MGHDK, CDR2 SYGVNS. Trimming took off 11 bases at V and 7 bases at J, with 12 bases between the two ends. This CDR3 region has 11 residues. CDR3 in DNA: TGTGCCTTGAGGCAGGGGAATGAGCAGTTCTTC. Protein: CALRQGNEQFF.